This TCR beta chain was identified in a study of T-cell memory formation after mild COVID-19. V lost 5 bases to trimming and J lost 4 bases; unmatched junction nucleotides: 8. This CDR3 is 15 amino acids long. Per germline, CDR1 SGHTA and CDR2 FQGNSA. TCRdb fed the 5' RACE reads into MiXCR, producing one record per CDR3 protein. In the table there are roughly 400,000 distinct CDR3 sequences, approximately 24% of which are singletons. This receptor was obtained from an adult woman who had mild COVID-19 (a few samples of this study predate the infection). Cell type and time point are not known. The genes are TRBV7-2 and TRBJ1-2; TRBD1 matches at 9 bases. Material for sequencing was PBMCs or a T cell subset sorted from them (not recorded which). In nucleotides, the CDR3 is TGTGCCAGCAGCCGAGACAGGGGGGGACTCTATGGCTACACCTTC. It specifies CASSRDRGGLYGYTF.